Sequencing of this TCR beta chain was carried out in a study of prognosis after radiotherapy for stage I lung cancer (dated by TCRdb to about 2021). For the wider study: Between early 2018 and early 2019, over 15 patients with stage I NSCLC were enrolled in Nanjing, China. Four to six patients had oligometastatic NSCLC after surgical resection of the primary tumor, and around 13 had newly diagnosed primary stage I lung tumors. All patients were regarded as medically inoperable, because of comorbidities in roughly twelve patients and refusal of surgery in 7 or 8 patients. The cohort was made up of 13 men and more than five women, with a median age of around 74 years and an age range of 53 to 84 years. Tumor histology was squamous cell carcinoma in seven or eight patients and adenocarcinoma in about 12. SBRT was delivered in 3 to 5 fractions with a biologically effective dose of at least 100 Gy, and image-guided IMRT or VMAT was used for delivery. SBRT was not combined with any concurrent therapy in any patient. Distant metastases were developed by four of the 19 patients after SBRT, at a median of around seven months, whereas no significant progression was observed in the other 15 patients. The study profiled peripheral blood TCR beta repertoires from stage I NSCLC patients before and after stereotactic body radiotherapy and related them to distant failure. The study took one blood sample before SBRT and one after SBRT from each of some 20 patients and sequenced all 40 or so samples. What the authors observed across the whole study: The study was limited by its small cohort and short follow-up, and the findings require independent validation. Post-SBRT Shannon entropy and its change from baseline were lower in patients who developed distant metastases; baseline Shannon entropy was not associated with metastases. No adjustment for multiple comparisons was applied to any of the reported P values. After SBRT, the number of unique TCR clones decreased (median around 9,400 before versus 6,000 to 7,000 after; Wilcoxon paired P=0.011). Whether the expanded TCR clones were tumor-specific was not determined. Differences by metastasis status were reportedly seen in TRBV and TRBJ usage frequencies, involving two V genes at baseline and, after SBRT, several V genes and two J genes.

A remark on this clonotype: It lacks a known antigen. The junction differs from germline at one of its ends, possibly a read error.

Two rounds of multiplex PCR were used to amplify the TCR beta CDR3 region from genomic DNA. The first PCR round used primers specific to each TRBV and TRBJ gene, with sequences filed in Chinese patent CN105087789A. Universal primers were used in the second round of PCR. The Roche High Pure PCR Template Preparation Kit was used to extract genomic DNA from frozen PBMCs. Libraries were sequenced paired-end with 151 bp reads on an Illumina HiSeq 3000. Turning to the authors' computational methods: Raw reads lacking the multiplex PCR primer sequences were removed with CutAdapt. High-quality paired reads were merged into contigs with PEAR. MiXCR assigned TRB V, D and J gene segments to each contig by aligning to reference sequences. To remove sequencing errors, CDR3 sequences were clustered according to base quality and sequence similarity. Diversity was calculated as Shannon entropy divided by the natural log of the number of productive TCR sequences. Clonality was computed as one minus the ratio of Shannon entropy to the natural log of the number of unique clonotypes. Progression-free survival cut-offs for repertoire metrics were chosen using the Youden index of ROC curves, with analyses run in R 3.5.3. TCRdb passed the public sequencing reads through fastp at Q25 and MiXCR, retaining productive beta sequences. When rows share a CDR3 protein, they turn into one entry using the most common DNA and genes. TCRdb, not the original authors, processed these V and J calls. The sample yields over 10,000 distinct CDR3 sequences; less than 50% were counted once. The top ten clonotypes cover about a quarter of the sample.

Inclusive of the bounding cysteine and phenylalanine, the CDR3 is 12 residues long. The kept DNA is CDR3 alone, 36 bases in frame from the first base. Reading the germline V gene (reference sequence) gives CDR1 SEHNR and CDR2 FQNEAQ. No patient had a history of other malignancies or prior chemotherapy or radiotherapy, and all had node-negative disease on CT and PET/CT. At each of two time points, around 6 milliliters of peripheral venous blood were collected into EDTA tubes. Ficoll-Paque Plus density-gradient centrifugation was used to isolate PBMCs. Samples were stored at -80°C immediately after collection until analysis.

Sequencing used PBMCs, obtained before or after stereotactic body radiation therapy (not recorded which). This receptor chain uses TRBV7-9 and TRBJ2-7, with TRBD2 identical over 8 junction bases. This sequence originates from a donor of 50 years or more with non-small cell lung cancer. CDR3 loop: CASRPGGGAEYF. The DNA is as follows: TGCGCCAGCAGACCCGGGGGGGGCGCGGAGTACTTC.